This T cell receptor (beta chain) was captured in a study of OX40 agonist ivuxolimab in advanced cancers. Overall study: Averaging about 60 years in age, with a range of roughly 23 to 80, the cohort was more than 75% male. Whole-study findings and limits: Antigen specificity remained undetermined for the expanded peripheral T cells. With doses of 0.1 to 3.0 mg/kg, CD4+ and CD8+ blood T cells had undergone clonal expansion by week 6.

This CDR3 region has 12 residues. The germline gives CDR1 SGHTS, CDR2 YDEGEE. The V and J ends lost 0 bases and 4 bases respectively, with 3 bases between them. To note about this clone: Its antigen is unidentified.

The investigators sampled blood at baseline, at cycle 4 day 1, and at cycle 7 day 1. Libraries were prepared by immunoSEQ multiplex PCR; TCRdb keeps only in-frame clonotypes and omits some of them. Of 35,000 to 40,000 clones listed, almost 80% were seen once; the top ten hold roughly a fifth. This clonotype originated in an adult with an advanced solid tumor such as melanoma, head and neck, liver or kidney cancer. The sequencing here drew on CD4+ or CD8+ T cells sorted from blood, taken in a trial of the OX40 agonist ivuxolimab. The chain combines TRBV5-8 with TRBJ2-3; D gene ambiguous. CDR3 sequence: CASSLVADTQYF. Here the CDR3 DNA reads TGTGCCAGCAGCTTGGTCGCAGATACGCAGTATTTT.